The T cell receptor (beta chain) described here comes from a study of neurological immune-mediated disorders. General study findings and limits: The study found the most TCR clonal expansion in HTLV-1-associated myelopathy and the least in multiple sclerosis, below healthy controls. Subjects shared no identical expanded-clone CDR3 amino acid sequences, suggesting private TCR-beta repertoires in all groups.

The cells used in sorted libraries, CD4+ or CD8+ T cells, numbered some 1 million. V shed 3 bases and J shed 4 bases, with 12 bases lying between them. Germline CDR1 reads MDHEN; CDR2 reads SYDVKM. The CDR3 covers 14 residues. This clonotype was observed at least ten times. Its specificity is not known. Synthesis of cDNA used 5'RACE (with 10-nucleotide random UMIs). Each CDR3 protein gets one entry after TCRdb re-called the 5' RACE reads with MiXCR. The table shows 30,000 to 50,000 distinct CDR3 sequences, with 6% to 7.5% occurring only once. The sequencing input was CD4+ T cells from blood. This chain links TRBV28 with TRBJ1-1; the D is unclear. The sequence was obtained from a middle-aged man in good health. This chain's CDR3 is CASSLVVRATEAFF. CDR3 in DNA: TGTGCCAGCAGTTTGGTTGTCAGAGCCACTGAAGCTTTCTTT.